The rows below give T cell receptor beta chains drawn from one sample of a study of Ad26.COV2.S vaccination and SARS-CoV-2 variants. Assay used: immunoSEQ multiplex PCR; TCRdb lists only in-frame clones, some missing. The profile shows under 550,000 clones, around nine tenths of them singletons. Sequenced here: peripheral blood, sampled in a trial of Ad26.COV2.S vaccine versus placebo. These receptors were collected from a person aged 18-60 years who received the Ad26.COV2.S COVID-19 vaccine or a placebo. The conserved cysteine and the conserved F or W are not part of the CDR3 here.

V	J	CDR3
TRBV6-5	TRBJ1-1	ASSQLRGVNTEAF
TRBV11-2	TRBJ1-4	ASSLQGAVEKLF
TRBV27	TRBJ2-7	ASSLTGTYEQY
TRBV5-1	TRBJ1-2	ASSSAESFNYGYT
TRBV25-1	TRBJ2-3	ASSEYGQPRDTQY
TRBV5-4	TRBJ1-1	ASSLRDIGGEAF
TRBV5-6	TRBJ2-1	ASSLRGLAYNEQF
TRBV6-5	TRBJ2-7	ASSYRPGQGNHEQY
TRBV28	TRBJ2-1	ASSLEGNEQF
TRBV3-1/TRBV3-2	TRBJ1-5	ASAWGQGQPQH
TRBV11-1	TRBJ2-3	ASSFPATDTQY
TRBV12-3/TRBV12-4	TRBJ1-5	ASSPRGNQPQH
TRBV6-1	TRBJ2-1	ASSEDLKSSEF
TRBV4-2	TRBJ2-1	ASSRAGSYNEQF
TRBV11-2	TRBJ1-1	ASSFSSTETEAF
TRBV7-3	TRBJ2-5	ASSFYPGVETQY
TRBV5-4	TRBJ2-7	ASRGRGARYYEQY
TRBV5-1	TRBJ2-1	ASSLADLGGINEQF
TRBV5-1	TRBJ2-3	ASSLGQGSDTQY
TRBV6-5	TRBJ2-5	ASSTTGAGETQY
TRBV20-1	TRBJ2-7	SATRAYEQY
TRBV12-5	TRBJ2-5	ASGSSTSGEETQY